This T cell receptor beta chain was captured by sequencing in a study of T cells in Graves' hyperthyroidism and ophthalmopathy. Study-wide findings and caveats: Blood shared most expanded thyroid clonotypes above 0.001.

Investigators excluded patients with uncontrolled infection, other autoimmune disease, pregnancy or lactation. Amplification of TCR beta CDR3 regions used RNA as the template. An initial round of RT-PCR targeting the TCR CDR3 relied on the HTBI primer set. TCRdb re-derived calls from the multiplex PCR reads in MiXCR, one entry per CDR3 protein. The sample comprises fewer than 450,000 distinct CDR3 sequences, roughly 15% of which are singletons, and around a third rests with the top ten. Germline V CDR1 and CDR2: SGHAT, FQNNGV. The CDR3 has 13 residues. Details on this clonotype: Its antigen is not identified. Mismatch with germline at one junction end may stem from a read error.

Material: blood. This TCR was recovered from a young woman with Graves' hyperthyroidism that later progressed to Graves' ophthalmopathy. This rearrangement joins TRBV11-2 to TRBJ1-1; the D gene is possibly TRBD1 (5 bases). CDR3 protein: CASSSRGDTEASF. In DNA form, the CDR3 reads TGTGCCAGCAGCTCAAGGGGTGACACTGAAGCTTCCTTT.